This T cell receptor (beta chain) was identified in a study of CD8 T cells in ankylosing spondylitis. General study findings and limits: From matched ankylosing spondylitis synovial fluid, disease-linked clones were reportedly recovered at significantly enriched levels.

Each CDR3 protein is one row after TCRdb ran MiXCR on the 5' RACE reads. The sample has a few hundred thousand distinct CDR3 sequences, about 20% seen once. With regard to this clonotype: Its antigen is unknown.

This CDR3 spans 14 amino acids. Between the trimmed V and J ends, which lost 4 bases and 3 bases, there was a span of 13 bases. The V gene's germline CDR1 is MNHEY and CDR2 SMNVEV (reference sequence). This TCR was recovered from a male donor with ankylosing spondylitis or in good health (not recorded which). The rearrangement links TRBV27 to TRBJ2-7; D possibly uses TRBD1 or TRBD2 (5 bases each). The source material was blood, either unsorted or a sorted T cell fraction (not recorded which). The CDR3 region is CASSSSGRLYEQYF. In DNA, the CDR3 is TGTGCCAGCAGTTCCTCGGGACGGCTCTACGAGCAGTACTTC.